Shown below are 29 T cell receptor beta chains from a single sample sequenced in a study of blood T cells in healthy people across ages. Next came a second PCR, run for about 7 to 12 cycles, which used a sample-barcoded 5' primer along with a J-beta primer mix. TCRdb re-analysed the 5' RACE reads in MiXCR, keeping a single row per CDR3 protein. The sample yields about 930,000 distinct CDR3 sequences, about 28% seen once. The same specimen was also included in a second study, on T cells of mothers and their children.

The sample was blood. These receptors all stem from a middle-aged woman in good health.

This chain connects TRBV7-2 to TRBJ2-4, with D perhaps being TRBD1 or TRBD2 (6 bases each). The CDR3 has 17 amino acids. The ends were cut back, 5 bases at V and 1 base at J, with 18 bases in the middle. Germline-derived CDR1 and CDR2 are SGHTA and FQGNSA. CDR3 protein: CASSPGGGLGAKNIQYF. In nucleotides, the CDR3 is TGTGCCAGCAGCCCAGGAGGGGGGCTGGGGGCCAAAAACATTCAGTACTTC.

At least ten counts were recorded for this clonotype. The rearrangement links TRBV5-1 to TRBJ2-3, with 9 bases matching TRBD1. Losses at the gene ends were 4 bases for V and 3 bases for J; bases not matched to a gene: 9. Per germline, CDR1 SGHRS and CDR2 YFSETQ. CDR3 length: 16 amino acids. Here the CDR3 reads CASSTAGTGKTDTQYF. In nucleotides, the CDR3 is TGCGCCAGCAGCACCGCCGGGACAGGGAAAACAGATACGCAGTATTTT.

This rearrangement joins TRBV5-1 to TRBJ1-1; TRBD1 matches 8 bases. This CDR3 is 12 amino acids long. V shed 4 bases, J shed 7 bases, and the junction held 3 bases outside the gene matches. From germline, CDR1 is SGHRS and CDR2 YFSETQ. CDR3 DNA sequence: TGCGCCAGCAGCGGAACAGGGGGTGAAGCTTTCTTT. It encodes CASSGTGGEAFF. Complete variable domain (other parts from reference TRBV5-1 and TRBJ1-1): KAGVTQTPRYLIKTRGQQVTLSCSPISGHRSVSWYQQTPGQGLQFLFEYFSETQRNKGNFPGRFSGRQFSNSRSEMNVSTLELGDSALYLCASSGTGGEAFFGQGTRLTVV.

J is TRBJ2-2 and V is TRBV20-1; either TRBD1 or TRBD2 may fit D (5 bases each). Germline V lookup: CDR1 DFQATT, CDR2 SNEGSKA (reference sequence). The length of the CDR3 is 15 residues. The germline V and J ends were trimmed by 0 bases and 7 bases, with 15 bases remaining between them. CDR3 loop: CSARDGTRGSGELFF. The CDR3 coding sequence is TGCAGTGCTAGAGACGGGACCCGGGGCAGCGGGGAGCTGTTTTTT.

This clonotype was seen only a few times. A clone one base away is much larger, so this may be a read error. The chain has TRBV29-1 and TRBJ2-7; 9 bases match TRBD1. The CDR3 extends over 15 amino acids. After removal of 6 bases from V and 6 bases from J, the junction contained 15 bases not matched to a gene. Germline V lookup: CDR1 SQVTM, CDR2 ANQGSEA. CDR3 residues: CSVNPSGQGRGEQYF. In DNA form, the CDR3 reads TGCAGCGTCAATCCTTCGGGACAGGGCCGGGGCGAGCAGTACTTC.

This clonotype was seen only a few times. This chain uses TRBV9 with TRBJ1-6; tentatively, D is TRBD1 (5 bases). The CDR3 totals 14 residues. V lost 4 bases, J lost 6 bases, and 11 bases lay in between. CDR1 and CDR2 from the germline V gene are SGDLS and YYNGEE. CDR3 DNA: TGTGCCAGCAGCCCGAGACAGAGTAATTCACCCCTCCACTTT. Translating it yields CASSPRQSNSPLHF.

This clonotype has more than one count but fewer than ten. V is TRBV24-1 and J is TRBJ2-1, with D tentatively TRBD2 (6 bases). V lost 5 bases, J lost 7 bases, and 14 bases lay in between. CDR1 and CDR2 (germline): KGHDR, SFDVKD. The CDR3 has 14 amino acids. CDR3 amino acids: CATSAGTLQNEQFF. The CDR3 DNA follows: TGTGCCACCAGTGCAGGGACTCTTCAAAATGAGCAGTTCTTC.

This chain joins TRBV24-1 and TRBJ2-3; 7 bases agree with TRBD1. Trimming removed 2 bases from V and 0 bases from J; junction bases left unmatched: 16. The germline CDR1 and CDR2 sequences are KGHDR and SFDVKD. This CDR3 is built from 20 residues. CDR3 amino acids: CATSDWVRGTHFPSTDTQYF. In nucleotides, the CDR3 is TGTGCCACCAGTGATTGGGTCAGGGGGACCCATTTTCCTAGCACAGATACGCAGTATTTT.

The chain couples TRBV5-1 to TRBJ1-5; 11 bases are a match to TRBD1. V was pared by 0 bases and J by 6 bases, with 5 bases of the junction left unmatched. Germline CDR1 SGHRS, CDR2 YFSETQ. This CDR3 is built from 16 residues. CDR3 sequence: CASSLEGTGGGQPQHF. In DNA form, the CDR3 reads TGCGCCAGCAGCTTGGAGGGGACAGGGGGGGGTCAGCCCCAGCATTTT.

In this sample, this clonotype turned up many times. This CDR3 is CASTETGTYEQYF. CDR3 nucleotides: TGTGCCAGCACTGAGACAGGGACCTACGAGCAGTACTTC. The chain couples TRBV6-6 to TRBJ2-7; 7 bases align to TRBD1. Germline V gene lookup returns CDR1 MNHNY and CDR2 SVGAGI (reference sequence). The CDR3 is made up of 13 amino acids. J gave up 2 bases and V 7 bases, and 5 bases lay outside the gene matches.

This clonotype was counted between two and nine times. This sequence joins TRBV5-1 and TRBJ2-3, with 12 bases aligning to TRBD2. The CDR3 totals 18 residues. J gave up 4 bases and V 0 bases, and 9 bases lay outside the gene matches. Germline loops: CDR1 SGHRS, CDR2 YFSETQ. The CDR3 reads CASSLGGLAGGPADTQYF. DNA for the CDR3: TGCGCCAGCAGCTTGGGGGGCCTAGCGGGGGGGCCGGCAGATACGCAGTATTTT.

The chain recombines TRBV12-3 or TRBV12-4 with TRBJ1-1, with 7 bases fitting TRBD1. CDR3 size: 14 residues. The junction had 8 bases not matched to a gene; V was cut back by 5 bases and J by 5 bases. The chain's CDR3 is CASSPQGDLTEAFF. The CDR3 DNA reads as TGTGCCAGCAGTCCCCAGGGGGATCTGACTGAAGCTTTCTTT.

V and J are TRBV5-1 and TRBJ1-5, with a weak D call TRBD1 (5 bases). The V end lost 4 bases, the J end lost 1 base, and 18 bases lay between the germline ends. CDR1 and CDR2 (germline): SGHRS, YFSETQ. The CDR3 runs 17 residues. The CDR3 spells CASSPGVGRDSNQPQHF. CDR3 nucleotide sequence: TGCGCCAGCAGCCCGGGGGTGGGCAGGGACAGCAATCAGCCCCAGCATTTT.

About this clonotype itself: One end of the junction fails to match germline, which may point to a read error. The rearrangement links TRBV27 to TRBJ2-6, with TRBD1 matching 9 bases. From germline, CDR1 is MNHEY and CDR2 SMNVEV (reference sequence). The CDR3 runs to 19 residues. The CDR3 coding sequence is TGTGCCGGCAGTCCCGTCCCGGGACAGGGACTCTCTGGGGCCAACGTCCTGACTTTC. Translating gives CAGSPVPGQGLSGANVLTF.

This clonotype has only a few counts. CDR3 residues: CASSSGGGRYEQYF. In nucleotides, the CDR3 is TGTGCCAGCAGCTCTGGCGGGGGGAGGTACGAGCAGTACTTC. The chain carries TRBV7-2 and TRBJ2-7, with 8 nucleotides matching TRBD2. V shed 4 bases, J shed 4 bases, and the junction held 6 bases outside the gene matches. Germline CDR1 is SGHTA and CDR2 is FQGNSA. The CDR3 extends over 14 amino acids.

The gene calls are TRBV20-1 and TRBJ1-3; 7 nucleotides line up with TRBD1. The V gene end was trimmed by 1 base and the J gene end by 10 bases; junction bases not matched to a gene: 10. From germline, CDR1 is DFQATT and CDR2 SNEGSKA (reference sequence). The CDR3 extends over 14 amino acids. The CDR3, as DNA: TGCAGTGCTAGAGGACAGGGAACAGGGCCAACCATATATTTT. Its translation: CSARGQGTGPTIYF.

A note on this clonotype: A junction end diverges from the germline sequence, so it may reflect a read error. Here the CDR3 reads CVSSSDWGNEQFF. The CDR3 DNA sequence: TGCGTCAGCAGCTCAGACTGGGGAAATGAGCAGTTCTTC. The V and J genes are TRBV5-1 and TRBJ2-1; D unresolved. Germline CDR1 and CDR2: SGHRS and YFSETQ. The CDR3 runs 13 residues.

For this clonotype: This may be a read error: a much more frequent sequence differs by one nucleotide. V usage is TRBV7-6 and J usage is TRBJ2-1, with D possibly called TRBD1 or TRBD2 (7 bases each). Trimming pared 2 bases from V and 5 bases from J, leaving 16 bases between. CDR1 and CDR2 from the germline V gene are SGHVS and FNYEAQ. The CDR3 sequence is 16 residues long. The CDR3: CASSLTQGGSHNEQFF. The DNA for the CDR3 is TGTGCCAGCAGCTTAACTCAGGGGGGGTCCCACAATGAGCAGTTCTTC. Full variable domain (rest looked up from reference TRBV7-6 and TRBJ2-1): GAGVSQSPRYKVTKRGQDVALRCDPISGHVSLYWYRQALGQGPEFLTYFNYEAQQDKSGLPNDRFSAERPEGSISTLTIQRTEQRDSAMYRCASSLTQGGSHNEQFFGPGTRLTVL.

The rearrangement joins TRBV27 to TRBJ2-2; either TRBD1 or TRBD2 may supply D (5 bases each). The CDR3 loop spans 15 amino acids. Trimming removed 5 bases from V and 5 bases from J, with 15 bases in between. Germline V gene data show CDR1 as MNHEY and CDR2 as SMNVEV (reference sequence). The CDR3 sequence: CASSLMGRQTGELFF. CDR3 sequence (DNA): TGTGCCAGCAGTCTAATGGGACGTCAGACCGGGGAGCTGTTTTTT.

This chain uses TRBV3-1 with TRBJ1-5, with 7 bases aligning to TRBD1. Germline V CDR1 and CDR2: LGHDT, YNNKEL (reference sequence). This CDR3 region has 14 residues. With V trimmed by 1 base and J by 7 bases, 4 bases remained unmatched. The chain's CDR3 is CASSQGQGKQPQHF. The CDR3 bases are TGTGCCAGCAGCCAAGGACAGGGTAAACAGCCCCAGCATTTT.

This clonotype was counted at least ten times. The chain recombines TRBV12-3 or TRBV12-4 with TRBJ2-4; maybe TRBD2 (6 bases). Trimming removed 4 bases at V and 3 bases at J, with 16 bases between. The CDR3 loop spans 16 amino acids. CDR3 sequence: CASSSGGGTGKNIQYF. The CDR3 bases are TGTGCCAGCAGTTCCGGAGGAGGGACTGGCAAAAACATTCAGTACTTC.

This clonotype was detected ten times or more. The rearrangement uses TRBV2 and TRBJ2-1; tentative D call: TRBD2 (6 bases). V lost 10 bases to trimming and J lost 0 bases, with 13 bases between them. The CDR3 contains 14 residues. Per the germline V gene, CDR1 is SNHLY and CDR2 is FYNNEI. As DNA, the CDR3 is TGTGCCACCAATAGCGGAAACTCCTACAATGAGCAGTTCTTC. Its protein is CATNSGNSYNEQFF.

The chain couples TRBV11-2 to TRBJ2-7; the match to TRBD2 covers 8 bases. Looked up from germline, CDR1 is SGHAT and CDR2 is FQNNGV. Trimming at V came to 0 bases and at J to 3 bases, leaving 4 bases not matched to a gene. CDR3 length: 15 residues. The CDR3, as DNA: TGTGCCAGCAGCTTAGAATTAGCGGGGAACTACGAGCAGTACTTC. The encoded protein is CASSLELAGNYEQYF.

This chain joins TRBV13 and TRBJ1-2, with unresolved D. The germline gives CDR1 PRHDT, CDR2 FYEKMQ (reference sequence). This CDR3 is 16 amino acids long. V lost 5 bases to trimming and J lost 1 base, with 17 bases between them. The CDR3 region is CASSQYEEEDNYGYTF. In DNA, the CDR3 is TGTGCCAGCAGCCAATACGAGGAGGAGGATAACTATGGCTACACCTTC.

This clonotype was recorded only once. The rearrangement links TRBV20-1 to TRBJ2-7; 11 nucleotides agree with TRBD2. This CDR3 has 18 amino acids. J gave up 7 bases and V 1 base, and 18 bases lay outside the gene matches. The V gene's germline CDR1 is DFQATT and CDR2 SNEGSKA (reference sequence). The CDR3 loop is CSARGSLAGAFSYNEQYF. The CDR3 nucleotides read TGCAGTGCTAGAGGTTCACTAGCGGGGGCCTTTTCCTACAATGAGCAGTACTTC.

There are many counts of this clonotype. The J gene is TRBJ2-7, the V gene TRBV29-1, with TRBD1 identical over 9 bases. The germline gives CDR1 SQVTM, CDR2 ANQGSEA. The CDR3 is 15 residues long. The CDR3 region is CSADSGQGSSYEQYF. CDR3 nucleotides: TGCAGTGCGGACTCGGGACAGGGTTCCTCCTACGAGCAGTACTTC.

This clonotype was seen at least ten times. The CDR3 DNA is TGTGCCAGCAGTCCCGGACAGTATCAGCCCCAGCATTTT. It is translated as CASSPGQYQPQHF. The chain recombines TRBV12-3 or TRBV12-4 with TRBJ1-5; weak D call: TRBD1 (6 bases). This CDR3 has 13 amino acids. The V gene lost 5 bases and the J gene lost 5 bases, with 10 bases spanning the gap.

This clonotype was found many times. This sequence joins TRBV4-2 and TRBJ2-7; 13 bases are a match to TRBD2. Germline CDR1 and CDR2: LGHNA and YNFKEQ. Unmatched junction bases numbered 3, after V lost 4 bases and J lost 3 bases. The CDR3 extends over 15 amino acids. The DNA for the CDR3 is TGTGCCAGCAGCCGCAGACTAGCGGGGGGCTACGAGCAGTACTTC. It encodes CASSRRLAGGYEQYF.

This clonotype was observed at least ten times. V and J are TRBV29-1 and TRBJ2-5; possible D gene TRBD2, 5 bases. Trimming removed 6 bases from V and 2 bases from J, with 7 bases in between. Germline V gene lookup returns CDR1 SQVTM and CDR2 ANQGSEA. The CDR3 covers 11 residues. The DNA of the CDR3 is TGCAGCGTGGACTTTCAAGAGACCCAGTACTTC. This translates into CSVDFQETQYF.